The TCR beta chain described here comes from a study of T cells expressing NK-cell markers. On this clonotype: The antigen remains undetermined.

TCRdb reprocessed the 5' RACE reads, with one entry per CDR3 protein and no DNA. The ten most abundant clones cover 1.4% of a sample with about 460,000 distinct CDR3 sequences. Study-level findings and limits: In about 6 donors, dominant CD3+CD56+NKG2C+ clones formed about 1.0-7.0% of CD8+ cells. These same clonotypes (in four donors) also led the CD3+CD56-NKG2C+ fraction.

This CDR3 is built from 13 residues. Per the germline V gene, CDR1 is SQVTM and CDR2 is ANQGSEA. The sequenced material came from blood T cells: a sorted CD56 or NKG2C T cell subset, CD4+ or CD8+ T cells, or bulk PBMC T cells (not recorded which). This chain connects TRBV29-1 to TRBJ2-4; TCRdb selects TRBD2, and the lack of DNA leaves this call unchecked. The source is a woman in her forties or fifties in good health. CDR3 loop: CSVLGLAGYIQYF. Full variable domain (rest looked up from reference TRBV29-1 and TRBJ2-4): SAVISQKPSRDICQRGTSLTIQCQVDSQVTMMFWYRQQPGQSLTLIATANQGSEATYESGFVIDKFPISRPNLTFSTLTVSNMSPEDSSIYLCSVLGLAGYIQYFGAGTRLSVL.